This TCR beta chain was captured by sequencing in a study of blood T cells in healthy people across ages. The CDR3 covers 13 residues. Germline V lookup: CDR1 DFQATT, CDR2 SNEGSKA (reference sequence). Trimming removed 6 bases from V and 3 bases from J, with 14 bases in between. Whole-study findings and limits: Naive CD4+ cell counts and diversity both ran higher in long-lived than in aged donors. Reliance upon unsorted PBMCs precluded definitive naive versus antigen-experienced comparison.

The second PCR ran roughly 7 to 11 cycles with a sample-barcoded 5' primer and J-beta primers. Each CDR3 protein is one row after TCRdb ran MiXCR on the 5' RACE reads. There are a few hundred thousand distinct CDR3 sequences in the sample; roughly a quarter occur only once, and about a fifth lies in the top ten. This clonotype was counted a few times. Its cognate antigen is unknown. Extraction of total RNA produced a minimum of 5 micrograms from each sample. The source of this sequence is a woman aged 70-85 years in good health. The chain has TRBV20-1 and TRBJ2-5; D is perhaps TRBD2 (6 bases). The source material was blood. The CDR3 DNA reads as TGCAGTGCCGTACCGGGACTCAAAGAGACCCAGTACTTC. Translated, it gives CSAVPGLKETQYF.